This T cell receptor beta chain was identified in a study of blood T cell repertoires in COVID-19. Measured with immunoSEQ multiplex PCR; TCRdb has only the in-frame clones, and not every one. The sample has under 15,000 clones, approximately 72% seen once. This receptor was obtained from an elderly woman with acute or convalescent COVID-19. The sequencing sample was made of peripheral blood.

The CDR3 nucleotides read TGTGCCAGCAGCTTATCATTGACTTCAGGGGGCAATGACAATCAGCCCCAGCATTTT. Residues: CASSLSLTSGGNDNQPQHF. V usage is TRBV5-6 and J usage is TRBJ1-5; 8 bases map to TRBD1. There are 19 residues in the CDR3. Germline V gene lookup returns CDR1 SGHDT and CDR2 YYEEEE. V shed 2 bases, J shed 3 bases, and the junction held 16 bases outside the gene matches.